This T cell receptor beta chain was profiled in a study of vaccination effects on CD4 cells after COVID-19 (dated by TCRdb to the early 2020s). For context, the study as a whole: Each participant got two doses of an mRNA SARS-CoV-2 vaccine, either BNT162b2 or mRNA-1273. SARS-CoV-2 spike-specific CD4+ TCR repertoires were compared before and after mRNA vaccination in COVID-19 convalescent patients and in infection-naive vaccine recipients. Altogether, around eleven COVID-19 convalescent patients and a few SARS-CoV-2-naive healthy vaccine recipients made up the full study. Cultures from other donors in the study were sequenced with the Oncomine TCR Beta short-read assay on an Illumina iSeq 100. What the authors observed across the whole study: Clones induced by infection and clones induced by vaccination both contracted markedly at late timepoints after vaccination, which fits with T cell responses waning over time. In healthy vaccine recipients, vaccine-induced clones were almost all SARS-CoV-2 mono-reactive, with only 1 of 255 being cross-reactive with common cold coronaviruses. Only a small number of convalescent patients were included, and no early post-infection timepoints were available, which limited the study.

Libraries were constructed by the immunoSEQ multiplex PCR assay. TCR beta CDR3 sequencing was performed on DNA from the cultured, isolated CD4+ T cells. Regarding the original processing steps: Non-productive TCR sequences were discarded, and reads were trimmed to the CDR3 region, with only CDR3s of 7 or more amino acids retained. Antigen-specific clonotypes were identified using the MANAFEST web app by comparison of expansion in peptide wells against reference cultures. To count as positive, a clone had to show expansion at FDR<0.05 compared with the reference and with all other wells, an odds ratio above 5, and a frequency above 0.1% in two replicate wells. A clonotype was defined as cross-reactive if the clonotype was significantly expanded both in SARS-CoV-2 spike wells and in at least one common cold coronavirus spike condition. CDR3 similarity was assessed by Levenshtein distance with the stringdist R package, and unrooted trees were built with ape in R 3.6.1. TCRdb re-hosts the immuneACCESS table, in-frame sequences only. Its copies lack some clones; in the studies checked, an unresolved V gene accounts for under half of them, and the cause for the rest is not known. D and trimming were read from the DNA, whereas the V and J calls and clone size are those reported in that table. This sample is represented by some 20,000 clones; approximately 70% of them were singletons. The top ten clones comprise about 16% of the sample.

The CDR1 and CDR2 encoded by the germline V gene (reference sequence) are SEHNR and FQNEAQ. V is reduced by 5 bases and J by 1 base, leaving a spacing of 13 bases between them. Inclusive of the bounding cysteine and phenylalanine, the CDR3 is 15 residues long. The DNA shown is the 45-base CDR3, in frame from base 1. In the ViraFEST assay, PBMC were stimulated with viral peptide pools, and antigen-specific CD4+ T cell clonotypes were then identified by expansion using TCR sequencing. After about 9 days of culture, CD4+ T cells were isolated with the EasySep CD4+ T cell isolation kit. The absence of prior SARS-CoV-2 infection in healthy vaccine recipients was confirmed by negative nucleocapsid antibodies before and after vaccination. Some 2 million PBMC per well were cultured with roughly 10 ug/ml peptides in IMDM containing approximately 4.7% human AB serum, around 10 IU/ml IL-2 and gentamicin. Half of the culture medium was replaced with fresh IL-2-containing medium on days 3 and 7. Unless otherwise noted, each peptide stimulation condition was cultured in triplicate wells. Using Ficoll-Paque Plus gradient centrifugation, PBMC were separated from whole blood and then either used fresh or cryopreserved at -140C. The spike proteins of SARS-CoV-2 and of the common cold coronaviruses HCoV-NL63, HCoV-OC43 and HCoV-229E were spanned by overlapping peptide pools. The QIAamp micro DNA kit was used to extract genomic DNA from the cultured CD4+ T cells.

With respect to this clone: Its antigen target is currently unknown. Per-base qualities were not stored, and no clone one base away is much larger.

The sequence derives from a human donor who received a COVID-19 vaccine. The chain employs TRBV7-9 and TRBJ2-3, with the D gene call left open. The sample in question was CD4+ T cells from PBMCs cultured with HCoV-229E spike peptides, obtained before COVID-19 vaccination. What the cell subset or site label conveys for this sample: HCoV-229E spike overlapping peptide pool stimulation. The DNA sequence is TGTGCCAGCAGCGTCTTGGGTACCCGCACAGATACGCAGTATTTT. Translated, this gives CASSVLGTRTDTQYF. The reference TRBV7-9 and TRBJ2-3 proteins fill in what lies around the CDR3, so the full variable domain reads DTGVSQNPRHKITKRGQNVTFRCDPISEHNRLYWYRQTLGQGPEFLTYFQNEAQLEKSRLLSDRFSAERPKGSFSTLEIQRTEQGDSAMYLCASSVLGTRTDTQYFGPGTRLTVL.